Below, 16 T cell receptor beta chains from the same sample are listed, as sequenced in a study of CD8+CD57+ T cells in acquired aplastic anemia. Genomic DNA, serving as template, underwent TCR beta VDJ and CDR3 profiling. TCRdb re-called the reads through MiXCR, storing one row per CDR3 protein. The repertoire holds more than 250,000 distinct CDR3 sequences, with 65% to 90% as singletons. In patients chosen for sequencing, flow cytometry had shown CD8+CD57+ cell expansion. Sequencing was carried out using sorted CD4+, CD8+, or CD8+CD57+ T cells (not recorded which) from PBMCs. The receptors here all came from a human donor with aplastic anemia.

The chain joins TRBV6-7 to TRBJ1-4, with TRBD1 identical over 10 bases. TRBV6-7 carries the ORF label, with uncertain function. This CDR3 is built from 12 residues. The ends lost 7 bases at V and 13 bases at J; junction bases unmatched: 6. The CDR3 sequence: CASTPDRGTLFF. CDR3 nucleotide sequence: TGTGCCAGCACCCCGGACAGGGGGACACTGTTTTTT.

Concerning this clonotype: A junction end diverges from the germline sequence, so it may reflect a read error. The chain combines TRBV7-8 with TRBJ1-1; a possible D gene is TRBD1 (6 bases). CDR3 size: 14 residues. Looked up from germline, CDR1 is SGHVS and CDR2 is FQNEAQ. The CDR3 coding sequence is TGTGCCAGCAGCCTAGCGACAGGAACCGATACGCAGTTCTTT. As protein: CASSLATGTDTQFF.

This sequence joins TRBV19 and TRBJ1-2; TRBD1 matches at 7 bases. The CDR3 is made up of 16 amino acids. Losses at the gene ends were 4 bases for V and 5 bases for J; bases not matched to a gene: 13. CDR1 and CDR2 from the germline V gene are LNHDA and SQIVND (reference sequence). The DNA of the CDR3 is TGTGCCAGTAGTACCCCAGGGACAGTAGCTGGGTATGGCTACACCTTC. This codes for CASSTPGTVAGYGYTF.

The rearrangement links TRBV9 to TRBJ2-1; 9 nucleotides line up with TRBD1. V trimming: 0 bases; J trimming: 6 bases; junction bases outside the gene matches: 1. This CDR3 comprises 14 residues. Germline V CDR1 and CDR2: SGDLS, YYNGEE. In DNA form, the CDR3 reads TGTGCCAGCAGCGTAGGGGACAGGGTCAATGAGCAGTTCTTC. This translates into CASSVGDRVNEQFF.

V and J are TRBV5-4 and TRBJ1-5; D may be TRBD1 (5 bases). Germline assignment: CDR1 SGHNT and CDR2 YYREEE (reference sequence). V was shortened by 4 bases and J by 1 base, with 18 bases between the two germline ends. This CDR3 comprises 17 residues. The CDR3 reads CASSITWEQDSNQPQHF. The CDR3 nucleotides read TGTGCCAGCAGCATTACTTGGGAACAGGACAGCAATCAGCCCCAGCATTTT.

In regard to this clonotype: This could be a read error, since a much larger clone is one nucleotide away. The genes are TRBV7-8 and TRBJ2-5, with 7 bases fitting TRBD2. From germline, CDR1 is SGHVS and CDR2 FQNEAQ. After removal of 0 bases from V and 14 bases from J, the junction contained 15 bases not matched to a gene. The CDR3 totals 15 residues. CDR3 DNA: TGTGCCAGCAGCTTAGCGGGAGGGACCGATACGCACTATTACTTC. Its protein is CASSLAGGTDTHYYF.

Concerning this clonotype itself: An end of the junction does not agree with germline; a read error may underlie this. The rearrangement joins TRBV9 to TRBJ2-2; 8 bases align to TRBD1. This CDR3 has 16 residues. Per the germline V gene, CDR1 is SGDLS and CDR2 is YYNGEE. DNA for the CDR3: TGTGCCAGTAGTCTTATCGGACAGGGCAACACCGGGCAGCTGTTTTTT. It encodes CASSLIGQGNTGQLFF.

This clonotype was picked up a small number of times. The V and J genes are TRBV10-3 and TRBJ2-1, with TRBD2 matching 7 bases. There are 15 residues in the CDR3. Germline CDR1 reads ENHRY; CDR2 reads SYGVKD. V gave up 2 bases and J gave up 5 bases; unmatched junction bases: 6. Here the CDR3 reads CAISEGRATNNEQFF. As DNA, the CDR3 is TGTGCCATCAGTGAGGGGAGGGCCACTAACAATGAGCAGTTCTTC.

This clonotype has only a few counts. The rearrangement joins TRBV29-1 to TRBJ1-2, with 10 bases matching TRBD1. Germline CDR1 SQVTM, CDR2 ANQGSEA. The CDR3 consists of 15 residues. V trimming: 3 bases; J trimming: 3 bases; junction bases outside the gene matches: 7. The CDR3 sequence: CSVDLTGGADYGYTF. CDR3 sequence (DNA): TGCAGCGTTGACCTGACAGGGGGCGCCGACTATGGCTACACCTTC.

Worth noting for this clonotype: Germline and junction disagree at one end, which may indicate a read error. V and J are TRBV9 and TRBJ1-2; D is undetermined. There are 13 residues in the CDR3. Germline loops: CDR1 SGDLS, CDR2 YYNGEE. The CDR3 protein is CASSEGLEGDYSF. CDR3 sequence (DNA): TGTGCCAGCAGCGAAGGCTTAGAAGGTGACTACTCCTTC.

A word on this clonotype: Because the CDR3's place on the DNA is in doubt, the DNA is left out and the CDR3 is given as listed by TCRdb. This CDR3 is CASSFGSGSPLLF. V usage is TRBV7-2 and J usage is TRBJ1-6. Germline CDR1 reads SGHTA; CDR2 reads FQGNSA. The CDR3 is 13 residues long, ends included.

This chain uses TRBV7-2 with TRBJ2-5; 7 nucleotides align to TRBD1. Losses at the gene ends were 0 bases for V and 0 bases for J; bases not matched to a gene: 4. Germline CDR1 reads SGHTA; CDR2 reads FQGNSA. The CDR3 consists of 16 residues. The CDR3 sequence is CASSLALGQDQETQYF. CDR3 in DNA: TGTGCCAGCAGCTTAGCGCTCGGACAGGACCAAGAGACCCAGTACTTC.

Points on this clonotype: At one boundary the junction diverges from the germline segment, which might be a read error. The chain joins TRBV15 to TRBJ2-2; D is ambiguous. This CDR3 spans 14 amino acids. From germline, CDR1 is LNHNV and CDR2 YYDKDF (reference sequence). The CDR3 sequence: CASSIEENTGELFF. The CDR3 nucleotides read TGCGCCAGCAGCATAGAGGAGAACACCGGGGAGCTGTTTTTT. Using reference TRBV15 and TRBJ2-2 for the parts outside the CDR3, the full variable domain is DAMVIQNPRYQVTQFGKPVTLSCSQTLNHNVMYWYQQKSSQAPKLLFHYYDKDFNNEADTPDNFQSRRPNTSFCFLDIRSPGLGDTAMYLCASSIEENTGELFFGEGSRLTVL.

Concerning this clonotype: Its ends do not fully match the called genes, so a read error is possible. The CDR3 bases are TGTGCCAGCAGCTTAGATCTGGGGGAGAACACTGAAGCTTTCTTT. Translation gives CASSLDLGENTEAFF. The chain uses TRBV5-1 and TRBJ1-1; D may be TRBD1 (5 bases). Germline lookup yields CDR1 SGHRS and CDR2 YFSETQ. The CDR3 is 15 amino acids.

Concerning this clonotype: The germline gene is not matched at one end of the junction; a read error may be the cause. The chain combines TRBV7-8 with TRBJ2-3; tentative D call: TRBD2 (6 bases). This CDR3 comprises 13 residues. CDR1 is SGHVS, CDR2 FQNEAQ, per germline. The CDR3 nucleotides are TGTGCCAGCAGCGACGGGGGAGGAGCCGAGACGCAGTTT. Protein product: CASSDGGGAETQF.

The V call is TRBV2, the J call TRBJ2-5, with D possibly matching TRBD1 (6 bases). The CDR3 contains 13 residues. The germline V gene has CDR1 SNHLY and CDR2 FYNNEI. The germline V and J ends were trimmed by 6 bases and 2 bases, with 10 bases remaining between them. DNA for the CDR3: TGTGCCAGCAGCGTAACAGGGCAAGAGACCCAGTACTTC. This encodes CASSVTGQETQYF.